This entry describes one T cell receptor beta chain. Its antigen is not identified. This sample was included in a study of immune evolution from preneoplasia to lung adenocarcinoma. Study-wide points: Normal lung had the highest top T cell clone frequencies.

Data came from immunoSEQ multiplex PCR; TCRdb stores just in-frame clones and leaves some out. Altogether some 4,200 clones are present, more than 60% being singletons, with the ten largest covering around 6.5%. Patients had resection in Japan or China between about 2013 and 2017. Each case's diagnosis was confirmed by two pathologists on H&E. CDR1 is SGHNT, CDR2 YYREEE, per germline (reference sequence). The V gene lost 0 bases and the J gene lost 0 bases, with 7 bases spanning the gap. The CDR3 totals 16 residues. The receptor was derived from a person aged 50-75 years with lung adenocarcinoma. Specimen: FFPE minimally invasive lung adenocarcinoma tissue. This rearrangement joins TRBV5-4 to TRBJ1-6, with D unresolved. The CDR3 DNA reads as TGTGCCAGCAGCTTGGGCCCGAGCTCCTATAATTCACCCCTCCACTTT. It is translated as CASSLGPSSYNSPLHF.